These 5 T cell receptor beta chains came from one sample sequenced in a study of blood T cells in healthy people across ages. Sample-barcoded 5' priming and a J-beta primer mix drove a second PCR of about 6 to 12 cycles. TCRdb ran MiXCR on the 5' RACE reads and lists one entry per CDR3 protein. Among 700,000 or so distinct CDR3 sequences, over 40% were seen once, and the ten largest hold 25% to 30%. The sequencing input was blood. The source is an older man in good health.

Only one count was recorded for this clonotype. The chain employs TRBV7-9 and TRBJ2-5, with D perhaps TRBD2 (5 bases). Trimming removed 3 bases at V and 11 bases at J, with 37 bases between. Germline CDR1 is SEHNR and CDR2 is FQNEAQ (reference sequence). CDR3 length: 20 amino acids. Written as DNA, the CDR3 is TGTGCCAGCAGCTTCCGGGGAGTGGGATCCGGGGAGTCGGCCTACAATGAGCAGTACTTC. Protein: CASSFRGVGSGESAYNEQYF.

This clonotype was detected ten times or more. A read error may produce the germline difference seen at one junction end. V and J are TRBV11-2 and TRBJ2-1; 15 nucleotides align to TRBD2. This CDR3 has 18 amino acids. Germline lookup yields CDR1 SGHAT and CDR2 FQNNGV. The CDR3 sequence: CASRLGGTSGGKFNEQFF. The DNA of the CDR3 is TGTGCCAGCAGGTTAGGGGGGACTAGCGGGGGGAAGTTCAATGAGCAGTTCTTC.

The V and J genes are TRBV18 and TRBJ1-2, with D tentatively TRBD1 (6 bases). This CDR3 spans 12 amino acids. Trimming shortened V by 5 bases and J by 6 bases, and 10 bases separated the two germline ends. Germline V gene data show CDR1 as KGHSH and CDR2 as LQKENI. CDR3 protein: CASSIRGDGYTF. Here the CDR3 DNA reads TGTGCCAGCTCAATCAGGGGAGATGGCTACACCTTC.

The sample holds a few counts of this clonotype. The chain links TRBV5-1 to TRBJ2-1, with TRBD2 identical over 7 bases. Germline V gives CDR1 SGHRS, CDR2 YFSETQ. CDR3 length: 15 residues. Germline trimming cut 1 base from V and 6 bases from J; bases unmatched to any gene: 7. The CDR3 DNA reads TGCGCCAGCAGCTTGACTAGCGCCGAAGGCAATGAGCAGTTCTTC. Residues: CASSLTSAEGNEQFF.

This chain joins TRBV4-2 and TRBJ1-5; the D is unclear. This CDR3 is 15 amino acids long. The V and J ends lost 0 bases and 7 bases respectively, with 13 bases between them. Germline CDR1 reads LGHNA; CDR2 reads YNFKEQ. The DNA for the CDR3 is TGTGCCAGCAGCCAAGAGAAGGTCTATCAACAGCCCCAGCATTTT. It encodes CASSQEKVYQQPQHF.